The rows below give T cell receptor beta chains drawn from one sample of a study of control samples from healthy donors and cancer patients. Some clones are missing from TCRdb's copy, which holds only in-frame ones; the method was immunoSEQ multiplex PCR. Of more than 95,000 clones in the sample, around 87% were seen once. Sequencing was performed on blood. These receptors were obtained from a man in his forties in good health. The CDR3 runs from the conserved cysteine through the conserved F or W. D genes are given only for firm matches. Size tells how often a clone was seen (once, few, many) or the class of an expanded clone, and some rows leave it out.

clone_size,j_call,d_call,v_call,cdr3_nt,cdr3_aa
-,TRBJ2-6,-,TRBV7-8,TGTGCCAGCAGGAACTCTGGGGCCAACGTCCTGACTTTC,CASRNSGANVLTF
-,TRBJ2-5,-,TRBV25-1,TGTGCCAGCAGTGATGGTGGGTCAGGGCAGACCCAGTACTTC,CASSDGGSGQTQYF
-,TRBJ1-5,-,TRBV6-4,TGTGCCAGCAGTGTCCCGGACAGTTCGATCAATCAGCCCCAGCATTTT,CASSVPDSSINQPQHF
-,TRBJ2-2,-,TRBV11-3,TGTGCCAGCAGCTTAGCTGGCACCGGGGAGCTGTTTTTT,CASSLAGTGELFF
-,TRBJ2-1,TRBD1,TRBV4-3,TGCGCCAGCAGCCAACCCGGACAGGGCAATGAGCAGTTCTTC,CASSQPGQGNEQFF
-,TRBJ1-1,TRBD1,TRBV6-6,TGTGCCAGCAGCCCAAGACAGGGGATGAACACTGAAGCTTTCTTT,CASSPRQGMNTEAFF
-,TRBJ1-1,-,TRBV11-3,TGTGCCAGCAGCTTCTCCCCGTATGAGGGTCGACGCACTGAAGCTTTCTTT,CASSFSPYEGRRTEAFF
-,TRBJ1-4,-,TRBV30,TGTGCCTGGAGTGCCCCTGACGGAAAACTGTTTTTT,CAWSAPDGKLFF
-,TRBJ2-2,-,TRBV18,TGTGCCAGCTCACCAAGGGGCACGAACACCGGGGAGCTGTTTTTT,CASSPRGTNTGELFF
few,TRBJ1-1,-,TRBV2,TGTGCCAGCAGCAGCTCGGATGGGATAGGGGACACTGAAGCTTTCTTT,CASSSSDGIGDTEAFF
-,TRBJ1-1,-,TRBV19,TGTGCCAGTAGTATAGAAGGGGTGAACACTGAAGCTTTCTTT,CASSIEGVNTEAFF
-,TRBJ1-5,-,TRBV30,TGTGCCTGGACGGGGGGGGGTTCCGCGCCCCAGCATTTT,CAWTGGGSAPQHF
-,TRBJ2-5,TRBD2,TRBV3-1/TRBV3-2,TGTGCCAGCAGCCCGAGGACTAGCGAAGAGACCCAGTACTTC,CASSPRTSEETQYF
once,TRBJ2-2,TRBD2,TRBV7-2,TGTGCCAGCAGCTTATTGGGGACTAGCGGGGTAACCGGGGAGCTGTTTTTT,CASSLLGTSGVTGELFF
-,TRBJ2-7,-,TRBV10-1,TGCGCCAGCAGTGAGGGCTACGAGCAGTACTTC,CASSEGYEQYF
-,TRBJ1-3,-,TRBV6-5,TGTGCCAGCAGTTTCGGAAACACCATATATTTT,CASSFGNTIYF
-,TRBJ2-1,TRBD1,TRBV11-3,TGTGCCAGCAGCTTCGCGGGACAGGGCCCCAATGAGCAGTTCTTC,CASSFAGQGPNEQFF
once,TRBJ2-3,TRBD2,TRBV18,TGTGCCAGCTCAGCCACCGGGTTAGCGGGGGGACTCGCCCTCAACACAGATACGCAGTATTTT,CASSATGLAGGLALNTDTQYF
-,TRBJ2-3,TRBD1,TRBV5-6,TGTGCCAGCGACAGGGGGCCGGGAGATACGCAGTATTTT,CASDRGPGDTQYF
-,TRBJ1-1,-,TRBV24-1,TGTGCCACCAGTGTGTCAGCGAACACTGAAGCTTTCTTT,CATSVSANTEAFF
once,TRBJ2-1,-,TRBV6-5,TGTGCCAGCAGTTCCCTGGGACCGTACAATGAGCAGTTCTTC,CASSSLGPYNEQFF
once,TRBJ2-2,-,TRBV18,TGTGCCAGCTCACCGTTCACAGGGACGAACACCGGGGAGCTGTTTTTT,CASSPFTGTNTGELFF
-,TRBJ2-5,-,TRBV4-1,TGCGCCAGCAGCCAAGATCTTCTCGTTCAAGAGACCCAGTACTTC,CASSQDLLVQETQYF
once,TRBJ2-1,TRBD2,TRBV5-1,TGCGCCAGCAGTACGGGAGGATTGAATGAGCAGTTCTTC,CASSTGGLNEQFF
-,TRBJ1-5,-,TRBV5-1,TGCGCCAGCAGCTTGTGGGACCCCTTGTCAAATCAGCCCCAGCATTTT,CASSLWDPLSNQPQHF
-,TRBJ2-7,-,TRBV5-4,TGTGCCAGCAGCTTGGCCACGGGGGTATCCTACGAGCAGTACTTC,CASSLATGVSYEQYF
once,TRBJ2-5,TRBD2,TRBV3-1/TRBV3-2,TGTGCCAGCAGCCACCTAGCGGGGGCCAGAGAGACCCAGTACTTC,CASSHLAGARETQYF
-,TRBJ2-5,-,TRBV7-8,TGTGCCAGCAGCTCTAGGGGGGGGCTCTACGAGACCCAGTACTTC,CASSSRGGLYETQYF
-,TRBJ1-4,TRBD1,TRBV24-1,TGTGCCACCAGTGATTCGACAGGGTATGAAAAACTGTTTTTT,CATSDSTGYEKLFF
-,TRBJ1-2,-,TRBV6-5,TGTGCCAGCAGTTACGACGGGCGAGGGGATGGCTACACCTTC,CASSYDGRGDGYTF
-,TRBJ1-3,-,TRBV7-9,TGTGCCAGCAGCTTAGGGGGGCGACTGGTCTCTGGAAACACCATATATTTT,CASSLGGRLVSGNTIYF
-,TRBJ2-3,-,TRBV7-2,TGTGCCAGCAGCTTAGCGGCAGTTGGGGATACGCAGTATTTT,CASSLAAVGDTQYF
-,TRBJ2-4,-,TRBV4-3,TGCGCCAGCAGCCAAGCGCAGGGAAACATTCAGTACTTC,CASSQAQGNIQYF
-,TRBJ2-5,TRBD1,TRBV5-3,TGTGCCAGAGAGAGACTGGACAGGACACAAGAGACCCAGTACTTC,CARERLDRTQETQYF
once,TRBJ1-1,-,TRBV6-5,TGTGCCAGCAGTTACGGACTCTCCGCGACTGAAGCTTTCTTT,CASSYGLSATEAFF
-,TRBJ1-6,-,TRBV2,TGTGCCAGCAGTGAAGCCCTTTTGACACCCCTCCACTTT,CASSEALLTPLHF